This T cell receptor beta chain was recorded in a study of regulatory T cells in long-lasting Graves disease. This clonotype was found many times. Specified time point: persistent/refractory GD, antithyroid drugs over 5 years with positive TRAb. From PBMCs, RNA was extracted and then used to make the TCR library. Researchers made TCR beta libraries by using iRepertoire HTBI primers and running Arm-PCR on CDR3 regions. TCRdb passed the multiplex PCR reads through MiXCR, listing each CDR3 protein once. The sample carries some 470,000 distinct CDR3 sequences, roughly 21% recorded once. Germline CDR1 and CDR2: SGHNT and YENEEA. CDR3 size: 16 residues. V was cut by 3 bases and J by 0 bases, with 14 bases left in between.

This receptor was taken from a female donor with Graves disease. The chain joins TRBV11-3 to TRBJ2-5, with D possibly TRBD1 on 5 matching bases. Here the sequenced sample was peripheral blood mononuclear cells (PBMCs), taken when the disease was refractory, from a patient treated with antithyroid drugs. The chain's CDR3 is CASSLTLATDQETQYF. The CDR3 DNA reads as TGTGCCAGCAGCTTGACCCTCGCGACAGACCAAGAGACCCAGTACTTC.